Listed here are 24 T cell receptor beta chains from one sample, sequenced in a study of Graves' ophthalmopathy and Graves' hyperthyroidism (dated by TCRdb to 2017 to 2018). Sequencing instrument: Illumina HiSeq 2000. For repertoire sequencing, the TCR beta CDR3 regions were amplified from RNA transcripts. The first round of RT-PCR was done with HTBI primers and the Qiagen OneStep RT-PCR kit, and was followed by a second round of multiplex PCR, then size selection and purification. TCRdb reanalyzed the raw reads on its own, using fastp at Q25 for trimming and MiXCR for clone calling, and kept in-frame beta chains. Identical CDR3 protein sequences are pooled into one entry, listed with their most common genes and DNA. The sample has hundreds of thousands of distinct CDR3 sequences on record, over 40% of them singletons. The ten largest clones take up around 3% of the sample. The sample comprised peripheral blood. The receptors stem from an adult man with Graves' ophthalmopathy.

Points on this clonotype: This clone may be a read error of a much larger clone one base away. V gene TRBV10-3 combines with J gene TRBJ1-2; 10 bases agree with TRBD1. Losses at the gene ends were 10 bases for V and 4 bases for J; bases not matched to a gene: 15. Germline CDR1 is ENHRY and CDR2 is SYGVKD. The CDR3 is 16 residues long. This CDR3 reads CASGPTGTGVVYGYTF. Here the CDR3 DNA reads TGTGCCAGCGGACCCACCGGGACAGGGGTAGTCTATGGCTACACCTTC.

V and J are TRBV12-3 or TRBV12-4 and TRBJ1-6; the D gene is possibly TRBD1 (5 bases). The CDR3 contains 14 residues. The V end lost 10 bases, the J end lost 7 bases, and 17 bases lay between the germline ends. CDR3 in amino acids: CATQSGGGNSPLHF. DNA of the CDR3: TGTGCCACCCAATCTGGGGGAGGGAATTCACCCCTCCACTTT.

There are many counts of this clonotype. The chain combines TRBV12-3 or TRBV12-4 with TRBJ1-2, with D maybe TRBD1 (5 bases). This CDR3 contains 14 residues. Trimming removed 7 bases from V and 3 bases from J, with 15 bases in between. CDR3 coding DNA: TGTGCCAGCACACCAGCGGGGGTCGACTATGGCTACACCTTC. Protein: CASTPAGVDYGYTF.

This chain links TRBV20-1 with TRBJ1-5, with a possible D match to TRBD1 (6 bases). Germline assignment: CDR1 DFQATT and CDR2 SNEGSKA (reference sequence). This CDR3 contains 17 residues. V was shortened by 0 bases and J by 0 bases, with 15 bases between the two germline ends. CDR3 DNA sequence: TGCAGTGCTAGAGATCCCCCAGGACAGACTAGCAATCAGCCCCAGCATTTT. Its protein is CSARDPPGQTSNQPQHF.

In its sample, this clonotype was seen once. The rearrangement uses TRBV20-1 and TRBJ2-5; D call uncertain. Between the trimmed V and J ends, which lost 1 base and 5 bases, there was a span of 8 bases. Germline CDR1 DFQATT, CDR2 SNEGSKA (reference sequence). The CDR3 length is 12 residues. The chain's CDR3 is CSARGRMETQYF. The CDR3 DNA sequence: TGCAGTGCTAGAGGTAGAATGGAGACCCAGTACTTC.

This clonotype occurred a few times. The chain combines TRBV29-1 with TRBJ1-1; D is unclear. This CDR3 region has 13 residues. V dropped 8 bases and J dropped 3 bases, with 16 bases sitting between them. Germline V gene sequence: CDR1 SQVTM, CDR2 ANQGSEA. This chain's CDR3 is CSLSPREDTEAFF. As DNA, the CDR3 is TGCAGCTTAAGCCCGAGGGAGGACACTGAAGCTTTCTTT. Full variable domain (rest looked up from reference TRBV29-1 and TRBJ1-1): SAVISQKPSRDICQRGTSLTIQCQVDSQVTMMFWYRQQPGQSLTLIATANQGSEATYESGFVIDKFPISRPNLTFSTLTVSNMSPEDSSIYLCSLSPREDTEAFFGQGTRLTVV.

This chain links TRBV24-1 with TRBJ2-7; D is possibly TRBD2 (5 bases). This CDR3 has 13 amino acids. The ends were cut back, 6 bases at V and 2 bases at J, with 10 bases in the middle. CDR1 KGHDR and CDR2 SFDVKD come from the germline V gene. In DNA form, the CDR3 reads TGTGCCACCAGTCGGGGAGAGGCCTACGAGCAGTACTTC. Protein sequence: CATSRGEAYEQYF.

This chain connects TRBV25-1 to TRBJ2-5, with TRBD1 matching over 8 bases. The V gene's germline CDR1 is MGHDK and CDR2 SYGVNS. The CDR3 has 15 residues. J lost 7 bases, V lost 6 bases, and 13 bases had no gene match. The CDR3 loop is CASSPGWTGRGTQYF. The CDR3 DNA reads as TGTGCCAGCAGCCCCGGGTGGACAGGGAGAGGGACCCAGTACTTC.

The genes are TRBV10-3 and TRBJ1-3; D remains ambiguous. V gave up 10 bases and J gave up 0 bases, with 16 bases separating them. The CDR3 contains 15 residues. Germline V gene sequence: CDR1 ENHRY, CDR2 SYGVKD. CDR3 sequence (DNA): TGTGCCAGCGGTCCCTTTCCGAGCTCTGGAAACACCATATATTTT. This codes for CASGPFPSSGNTIYF.

This clonotype was counted a few times. For the CDR3, the DNA is TGTGCCAGCAGGCCGGCGGGGCCTGGTGGCTACACCTTC. This encodes CASRPAGPGGYTF. V and J are TRBV27 and TRBJ1-2; D perhaps matches TRBD1 (5 bases). The CDR3 totals 13 residues. V dropped 6 bases and J dropped 7 bases, with 15 bases sitting between them. Germline loops: CDR1 MNHEY, CDR2 SMNVEV (reference sequence).

This clonotype turned up a few times. The chain carries TRBV2 and TRBJ1-2; D ambiguous. Trimming removed 5 bases at V and 10 bases at J, with 17 bases between. Germline loops: CDR1 SNHLY, CDR2 FYNNEI. CDR3 length equals 13 residues. The DNA of the CDR3 is TGTGCCAGCAGTAGAGCAGAGGGAATAATCTACACCTTC. Protein: CASSRAEGIIYTF.

The V call is TRBV25-1, the J call TRBJ1-1; D ambiguous. There are 11 residues in the CDR3. Per the germline V gene, CDR1 is MGHDK and CDR2 is SYGVNS. V dropped 8 bases and J dropped 7 bases, with 11 bases sitting between them. The CDR3 DNA sequence: TGTGCCAGCGTTGAAGCAGATGAAGCTTTCTTT. Translating it yields CASVEADEAFF.

Ten or more counts support this clonotype. Written as DNA, the CDR3 is TGTGCCAGCAGTGATTCCCACGGCTGGACCGGGGAGCTGTTTTTT. Protein product: CASSDSHGWTGELFF. The chain links TRBV25-1 to TRBJ2-2; D call uncertain. CDR1 is MGHDK and CDR2 is SYGVNS in the germline V gene. Between the trimmed V and J ends, which lost 3 bases and 5 bases, there was a span of 13 bases. The CDR3 runs 15 residues.

The V and J genes are TRBV25-1 and TRBJ1-1, with TRBD1 as a possible D gene (5 bases). V shed 11 bases and J shed 3 bases, with 10 bases lying between them. Germline loops: CDR1 MGHDK, CDR2 SYGVNS. This CDR3 is built from 11 residues. The CDR3 sequence: CAGGFDTEAFF. In nucleotides, the CDR3 is TGTGCCGGGGGTTTCGACACTGAAGCTTTCTTT. The full variable domain, completed using reference TRBV25-1 and TRBJ1-1, is EADIYQTPRYLVIGTGKKITLECSQTMGHDKMYWYQQDPGMELHLIHYSYGVNSTEKGDLSSESTVSRIRTEHFPLTLESARPSHTSQYLCAGGFDTEAFFGQGTRLTVV.

This chain uses TRBV5-8 with TRBJ2-7; TRBD2 might be the D (5 bases). Germline V CDR1 and CDR2: SGHTS, YDEGEE. V lost 0 bases, J lost 3 bases, and 16 bases lay in between. The CDR3 length is 16 residues. CDR3 DNA sequence: TGTGCCAGCAGCTTGGGGACGGGAACTTGGAGCTACGAGCAGTACTTC. It translates to CASSLGTGTWSYEQYF.

The rearrangement joins TRBV2 to TRBJ2-5; 7 bases align to TRBD2. The CDR3 has 13 residues. Germline V CDR1 and CDR2: SNHLY, FYNNEI. Unmatched junction bases numbered 5, after V lost 6 bases and J lost 4 bases. For the CDR3, the DNA is TGTGCCAGCAGGGTCGGGGAGGGAGAGACCCAGTACTTC. Translated, it gives CASRVGEGETQYF.

This clonotype was seen at least ten times. The rearrangement joins TRBV19 to TRBJ1-5; a possible D gene is TRBD1 (5 bases). This CDR3 is built from 13 residues. Germline V lookup: CDR1 LNHDA, CDR2 SQIVND (reference sequence). The ends were cut back, 4 bases at V and 9 bases at J, with 13 bases in the middle. CDR3: CASSTDRPWPQHF. The CDR3 DNA follows: TGTGCCAGTAGTACCGACAGACCGTGGCCCCAGCATTTT.

The J gene is TRBJ2-6, the V gene TRBV29-1; D uncertain. This CDR3 comprises 13 residues. Germline V lookup: CDR1 SQVTM, CDR2 ANQGSEA. The V end was cut by 6 bases, the J end by 4 bases, with 10 bases between. The CDR3 here is CSVDWLGANVLTF. The CDR3 nucleotides read TGCAGCGTCGATTGGTTAGGGGCCAACGTCCTGACTTTC.

This clonotype was detected many times. The chain is built from TRBV5-1 and TRBJ2-5, with 10 bases identical to TRBD2. The length of the CDR3 is 17 residues. J lost 4 bases, V lost 3 bases, and 12 bases had no gene match. Germline assignment: CDR1 SGHRS and CDR2 YFSETQ. As DNA, the CDR3 is TGCGCCAGCAGCTGGACTAGCGGAGGTCTCTCGGGAGAGACCCAGTACTTC. This codes for CASSWTSGGLSGETQYF.

Points on this clonotype: One end of the junction does not line up with germline, which may come from a read error. V usage is TRBV7-9 and J usage is TRBJ2-7, with D unresolved. The CDR3 length is 14 residues. CDR1 and CDR2 (germline): SEHNR, FQNEAQ (reference sequence). The DNA for the CDR3 is TGCGCCAGCAGCCAAACTCCCCAGAGCTACGAGCAGTACTTC. Translated, it gives CASSQTPQSYEQYF.

In this sample, this clonotype turned up a few times. The genes are TRBV9 and TRBJ1-4, with no clear D. Trimming removed 4 bases at V and 5 bases at J, with 15 bases between. This CDR3 is built from 15 residues. CDR1 and CDR2 (germline): SGDLS, YYNGEE. Written as DNA, the CDR3 is TGTGCCAGCAGCCAAGTTCACCAGAAGAATGAAAAACTGTTTTTT. Protein: CASSQVHQKNEKLFF.

In its sample, this clonotype was seen many times. The chain employs TRBV25-1 and TRBJ2-2, with a weak D call TRBD1 (5 bases). CDR3 size: 12 residues. Germline-derived CDR1 and CDR2 are MGHDK and SYGVNS. V was pared by 3 bases and J by 7 bases, with 6 bases between. The CDR3 coding sequence is TGTGCCAGCAGTGACAGGGACGGGGAGCTGTTTTTT. Translation gives CASSDRDGELFF. The whole variable domain, filled in from reference TRBV25-1 and TRBJ2-2, reads EADIYQTPRYLVIGTGKKITLECSQTMGHDKMYWYQQDPGMELHLIHYSYGVNSTEKGDLSSESTVSRIRTEHFPLTLESARPSHTSQYLCASSDRDGELFFGEGSRLTVL.

Ten or more counts support this clonotype. The V gene is TRBV12-3 or TRBV12-4, the J gene TRBJ2-6; weak D call: TRBD1 (5 bases). The CDR3 contains 11 residues. V lost 6 bases, J lost 18 bases, and 15 bases lay in between. The CDR3 DNA sequence: TGTGCCAGCAGCTTATCAGGGCGAGCGACTTTC. Its translation is CASSLSGRATF.

This rearrangement joins TRBV7-8 to TRBJ2-7, with 10 bases lining up with TRBD1. The CDR3 has 15 residues. Germline V gives CDR1 SGHVS, CDR2 FQNEAQ. J lost 5 bases, V lost 2 bases, and 6 bases had no gene match. Written as DNA, the CDR3 is TGTGCCAGCAGCTTATCTGGGACAGGGGCTAACGAGCAGTACTTC. It encodes CASSLSGTGANEQYF.